This T cell receptor beta chain emerged from a study of beta chain features in type 1 diabetes. As for the study in general: Regarding age, gender and cell yields, patients proved similar to healthy donors.

Overall study results and limits: Within the patient group, naive, central memory and Treg TCRB repertoires appeared more similar to each other than within healthy donors. Possibly, sequencing cDNA over-represented cells that had high TCR expression levels. Among patients with Type 1 diabetes, TCRB CDR3s were moderately but significantly shorter in every one of the four CD4+ subsets.

All of the isolated RNA was reverse transcribed, so expressed TCRB transcripts were sequenced. TCRdb's table, derived via immunoSEQ multiplex PCR, lists solely in-frame clones and lacks some. The repertoire holds hundreds of thousands of clones, with approximately 10% as singletons. About this clone: The antigen remains unidentified.

V was shortened by 7 bases and J by 3 bases, with 12 bases between the two germline ends. Germline V lookup: CDR1 MRHNA, CDR2 SNTAGT. The CDR3 has 13 amino acids. This sequence was found in a woman in her twenties or thirties in good health. The V gene is TRBV6-4, the J gene TRBJ1-1; D is undetermined. Source material: naive CD4+ T cells from blood. CDR3 sequence: CASNDKSYTEAFF. The DNA of the CDR3 is TGTGCCAGCAACGACAAGTCGTACACTGAAGCTTTCTTT.